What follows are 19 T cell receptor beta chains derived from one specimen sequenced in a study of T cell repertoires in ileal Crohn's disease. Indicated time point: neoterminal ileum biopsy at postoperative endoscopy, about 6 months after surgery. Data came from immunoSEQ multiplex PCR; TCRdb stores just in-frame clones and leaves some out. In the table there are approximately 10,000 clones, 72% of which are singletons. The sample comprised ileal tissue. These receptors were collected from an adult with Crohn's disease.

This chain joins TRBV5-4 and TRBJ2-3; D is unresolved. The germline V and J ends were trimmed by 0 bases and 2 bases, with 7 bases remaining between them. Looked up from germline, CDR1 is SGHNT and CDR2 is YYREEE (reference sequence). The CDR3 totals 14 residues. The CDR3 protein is CASSLELATDTQYF. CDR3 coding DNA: TGTGCCAGCAGCTTGGAACTCGCCACAGATACGCAGTATTTT.

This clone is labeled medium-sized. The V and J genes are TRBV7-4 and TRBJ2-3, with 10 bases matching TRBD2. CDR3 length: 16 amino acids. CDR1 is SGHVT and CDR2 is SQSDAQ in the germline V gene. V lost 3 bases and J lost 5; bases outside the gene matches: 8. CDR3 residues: CASSFQREGLEDTQYF. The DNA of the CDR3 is TGTGCCAGCAGCTTCCAGCGGGAGGGCCTGGAAGATACGCAGTATTTT. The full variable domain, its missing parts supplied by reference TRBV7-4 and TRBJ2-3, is GAGVSQSPRYKVAKRGRDVALRCDSISGHVTLYWYRQTLGQGSEVLTYSQSDAQRDKSGRPSGRFSAERPERSVSTLKIQRTEQGDSAVYLCASSFQREGLEDTQYFGPGTRLTVL.

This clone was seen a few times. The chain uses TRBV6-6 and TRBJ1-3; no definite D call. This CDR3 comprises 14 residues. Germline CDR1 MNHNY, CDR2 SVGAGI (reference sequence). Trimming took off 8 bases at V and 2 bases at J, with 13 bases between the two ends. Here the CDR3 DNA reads TGTGCCAGCGGGCGGGGTTCTGCTGGAAACACCATATATTTT. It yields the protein CASGRGSAGNTIYF.

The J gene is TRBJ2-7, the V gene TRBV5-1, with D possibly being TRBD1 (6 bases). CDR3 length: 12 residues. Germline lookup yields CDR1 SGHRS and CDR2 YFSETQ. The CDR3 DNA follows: TGCGCCAGCAGCCCAACCGGCGAGGGGGACGCGGTC. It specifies CASSPTGEGDAV.

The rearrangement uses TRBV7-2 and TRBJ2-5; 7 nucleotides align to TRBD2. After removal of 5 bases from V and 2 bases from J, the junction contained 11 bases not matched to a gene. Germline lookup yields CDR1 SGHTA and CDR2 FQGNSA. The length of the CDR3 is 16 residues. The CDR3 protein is CASSPYGSSGQETQYF. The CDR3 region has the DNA TGTGCCAGCAGCCCCTATGGGTCTAGCGGACAAGAGACCCAGTACTTC.

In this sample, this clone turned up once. CDR3 loop: CARTGTVENTIYF. DNA for the CDR3: TGTGCCAGGACCGGGACAGTAGAAAACACCATATATTTT. The V and J genes are TRBV2 and TRBJ1-3, with TRBD1 identical over 7 bases. The CDR3 is 13 residues long. Germline CDR1 reads SNHLY; CDR2 reads FYNNEI. Trimming removed 9 bases from V and 6 bases from J; junction bases left unmatched: 8.

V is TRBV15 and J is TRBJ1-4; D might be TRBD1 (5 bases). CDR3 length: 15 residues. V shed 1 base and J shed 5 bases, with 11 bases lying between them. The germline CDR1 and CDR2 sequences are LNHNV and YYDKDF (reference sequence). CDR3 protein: CATSRVRGGNEKLFF. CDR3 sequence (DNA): TGTGCCACCAGCAGAGTTAGGGGTGGGAATGAAAAACTGTTTTTT.

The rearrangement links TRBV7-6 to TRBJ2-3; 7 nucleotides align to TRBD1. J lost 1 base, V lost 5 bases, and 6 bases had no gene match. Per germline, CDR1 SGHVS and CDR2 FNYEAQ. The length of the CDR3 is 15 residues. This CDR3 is CASSLGTVGTDTQYF. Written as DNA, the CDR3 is TGTGCCAGCAGCCTAGGGACAGTTGGCACAGATACGCAGTATTTT. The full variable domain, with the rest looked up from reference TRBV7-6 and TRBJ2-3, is GAGVSQSPRYKVTKRGQDVALRCDPISGHVSLYWYRQALGQGPEFLTYFNYEAQQDKSGLPNDRFSAERPEGSISTLTIQRTEQRDSAMYRCASSLGTVGTDTQYFGPGTRLTVL.

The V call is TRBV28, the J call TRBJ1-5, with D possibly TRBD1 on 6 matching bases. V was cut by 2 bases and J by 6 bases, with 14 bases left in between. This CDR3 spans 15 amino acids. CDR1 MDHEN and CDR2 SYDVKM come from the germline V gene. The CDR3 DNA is TGTGCCAGCAGTTTAAGCAGGGGCCTGGGTCAGCCCCAGCATTTT. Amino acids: CASSLSRGLGQPQHF.

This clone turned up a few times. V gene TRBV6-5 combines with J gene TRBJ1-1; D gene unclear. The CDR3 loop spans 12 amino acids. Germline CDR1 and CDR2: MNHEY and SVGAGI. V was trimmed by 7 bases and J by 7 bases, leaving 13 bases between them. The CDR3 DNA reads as TGTGCCAGCAAGGCAGGATGGGTTGAAGCTTTCTTT. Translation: CASKAGWVEAFF.

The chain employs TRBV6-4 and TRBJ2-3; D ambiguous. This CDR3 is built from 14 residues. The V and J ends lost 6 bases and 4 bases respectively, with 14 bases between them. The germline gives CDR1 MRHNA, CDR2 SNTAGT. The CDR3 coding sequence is TGTGCCAGCAGCCCCAATGGTGAGGCAGATACGCAGTATTTT. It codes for CASSPNGEADTQYF.

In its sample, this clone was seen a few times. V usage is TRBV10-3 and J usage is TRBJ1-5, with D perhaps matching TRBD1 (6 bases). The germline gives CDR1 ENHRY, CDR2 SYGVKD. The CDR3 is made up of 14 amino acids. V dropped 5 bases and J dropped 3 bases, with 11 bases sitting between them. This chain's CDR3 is CAISTGIANQPQHF. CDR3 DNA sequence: TGTGCCATCAGTACAGGGATCGCCAATCAGCCCCAGCATTTT.

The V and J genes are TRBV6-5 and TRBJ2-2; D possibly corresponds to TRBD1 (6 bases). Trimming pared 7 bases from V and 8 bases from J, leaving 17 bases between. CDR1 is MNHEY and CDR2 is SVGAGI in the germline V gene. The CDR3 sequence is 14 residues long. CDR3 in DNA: TGTGCCAGCAACCCGACAGGACCGTATGGGGAGCTGTTTTTT. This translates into CASNPTGPYGELFF.

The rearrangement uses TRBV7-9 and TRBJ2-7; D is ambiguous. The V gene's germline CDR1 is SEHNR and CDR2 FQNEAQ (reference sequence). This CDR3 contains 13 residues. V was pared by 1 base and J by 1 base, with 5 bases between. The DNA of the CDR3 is TGTGCCAGCAGCTTAGACAAGTCCTACGAGCAGTACTTC. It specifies CASSLDKSYEQYF.

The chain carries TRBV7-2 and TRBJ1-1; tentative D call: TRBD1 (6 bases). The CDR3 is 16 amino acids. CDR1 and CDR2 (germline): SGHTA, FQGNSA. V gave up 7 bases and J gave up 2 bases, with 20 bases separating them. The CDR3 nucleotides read TGTGCCAGCACCCTCCCAGCGGGGGGCTATAACACTGAAGCTTTCTTT. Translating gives CASTLPAGGYNTEAFF.

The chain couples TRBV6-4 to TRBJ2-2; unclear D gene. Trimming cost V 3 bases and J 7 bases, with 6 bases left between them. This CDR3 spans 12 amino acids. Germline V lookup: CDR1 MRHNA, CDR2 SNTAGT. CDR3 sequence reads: CASSDDSGELFF. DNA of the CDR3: TGTGCCAGCAGTGATGATAGCGGGGAGCTGTTTTTT.

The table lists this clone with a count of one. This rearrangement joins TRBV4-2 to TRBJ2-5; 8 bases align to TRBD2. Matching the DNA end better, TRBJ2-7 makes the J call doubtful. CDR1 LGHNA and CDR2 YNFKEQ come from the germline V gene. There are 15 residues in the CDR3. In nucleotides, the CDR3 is TGTGCCAGCAGCCAAGAAACTAGCGGCTACTACGAGCAGTACTTC. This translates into CASSQETSGYYEQYF.

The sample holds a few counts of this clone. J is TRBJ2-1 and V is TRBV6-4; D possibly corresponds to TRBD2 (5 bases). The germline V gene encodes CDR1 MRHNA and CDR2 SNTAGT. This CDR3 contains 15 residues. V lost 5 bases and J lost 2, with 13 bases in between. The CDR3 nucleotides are TGTGCCAGCAGTCTATCAGCGGAAGCCTACAATGAGCAGTTCTTC. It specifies CASSLSAEAYNEQFF.

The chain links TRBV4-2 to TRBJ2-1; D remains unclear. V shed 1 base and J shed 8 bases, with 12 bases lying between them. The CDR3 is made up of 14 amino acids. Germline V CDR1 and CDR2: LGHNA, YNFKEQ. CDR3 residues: CASSQGTNWDEQFF. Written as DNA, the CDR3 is TGTGCCAGCAGCCAAGGAACTAATTGGGATGAGCAGTTCTTC.